These 27 T cell receptor beta chains came from one sample sequenced in a study of T cells after yellow fever vaccination. TCRdb re-derived calls from the 5' RACE reads in MiXCR, one entry per CDR3 protein. The data show some 350,000 distinct CDR3 sequences, 8.7% seen once. Sequenced here: PBMCs, sampled on the day of the first yellow fever vaccination. The receptors here all came from a man aged 18 to 30 who received the YFV17D yellow fever vaccine.

In its sample, this clonotype was seen a few times. The chain employs TRBV29-1 and TRBJ2-4, with TRBD2 as a possible D gene (6 bases). Germline V gene sequence: CDR1 SQVTM, CDR2 ANQGSEA. The CDR3 runs 13 residues. V lost 3 bases and J 8 bases, leaving 14 bases between the germline ends. CDR3 DNA sequence: TGCAGCGTTGATTTTGGCAAGCGGGACATTCAGTACTTC. This codes for CSVDFGKRDIQYF.

This clonotype has a handful of counts. The chain has TRBV18 and TRBJ2-5, with D perhaps matching TRBD1 or TRBD2 (5 bases each). The CDR3 runs to 17 residues. Germline V gene sequence: CDR1 KGHSH, CDR2 LQKENI. Trimming took off 0 bases at V and 7 bases at J, with 21 bases between the two ends. The CDR3 here is CASSPPKGTENPGTQYF. CDR3 DNA sequence: TGTGCCAGCTCACCACCGAAGGGGACGGAGAACCCGGGGACCCAGTACTTC.

The chain employs TRBV5-8 and TRBJ2-5, with 7 bases that match TRBD2. This CDR3 region has 17 residues. Trimming cost V 1 base and J 1 base; bases outside gene matches: 10. Per germline, CDR1 SGHTS and CDR2 YDEGEE. The chain's CDR3 is CASSLTRASGFQETQYF. CDR3 in DNA: TGTGCCAGCAGCTTGACTCGGGCTAGCGGATTCCAAGAGACCCAGTACTTC.

CDR3 nucleotides: TGCGCCAGCAGCTTGGAAGGCAGGGTTGTAGACGAGCAGTACTTC. It codes for CASSLEGRVVDEQYF. This sequence joins TRBV5-1 and TRBJ2-7; D is possibly TRBD1 (5 bases). The V end was cut by 0 bases, the J end by 5 bases, with 15 bases between. CDR1 is SGHRS, CDR2 YFSETQ, per germline. The CDR3 length is 15 residues.

This chain connects TRBV24-1 to TRBJ2-1; 11 bases agree with TRBD2. The germline V gene has CDR1 KGHDR and CDR2 SFDVKD. After removal of 3 bases from V and 0 bases from J, the junction contained 0 bases not matched to a gene. CDR3 length: 16 residues. CDR3 DNA: TGTGCCACCAGTGATCTAGCGGGGGGCTCCTACAATGAGCAGTTCTTC. Its protein product is CATSDLAGGSYNEQFF.

This chain uses TRBV3-1 with TRBJ2-3; TRBD1 matches 11 bases. This CDR3 spans 17 amino acids. The ends lost 6 bases at V and 5 bases at J; junction bases unmatched: 13. The germline V gene has CDR1 LGHDT and CDR2 YNNKEL (reference sequence). For the CDR3, the DNA is TGTGCCAGCAGTAGTCGTTGGTCGGGACAGGGGGTAGATACGCAGTATTTT. This codes for CASSSRWSGQGVDTQYF.

This chain joins TRBV7-2 and TRBJ1-3, with TRBD1 matching over 7 bases. Trimming at V came to 2 bases and at J to 4 bases, leaving 8 bases not matched to a gene. The CDR3 runs 16 residues. Looked up from germline, CDR1 is SGHTA and CDR2 is FQGNSA. The CDR3 bases are TGTGCCAGCAGCTTACTACCGACAGGGTCAGGAAACACCATATATTTT. Residues: CASSLLPTGSGNTIYF.

The chain employs TRBV4-1 and TRBJ2-1; D may be TRBD1 (5 bases). V was shortened by 0 bases and J by 3 bases, with 9 bases between the two germline ends. In germline, CDR1 is MGHRA, CDR2 YSYEKL. This CDR3 has 15 amino acids. Here the CDR3 reads CASSQDRVNYNEQFF. The CDR3 bases are TGCGCCAGCAGCCAAGACAGGGTTAACTACAATGAGCAGTTCTTC.

The gene calls are TRBV4-1 and TRBJ2-3; possible D gene TRBD1, 5 bases. This CDR3 has 13 residues. V lost 4 bases to trimming and J lost 7 bases, with 12 bases between them. Germline V gene sequence: CDR1 MGHRA, CDR2 YSYEKL. The CDR3 here is CASSRPGKNTQYF. The CDR3 DNA is TGCGCCAGCAGCCGGCCAGGGAAAAATACGCAGTATTTT.

The table lists this clonotype with a few counts. The J gene is TRBJ1-5, the V gene TRBV28; D uncertain. CDR3 size: 14 residues. V gave up 8 bases and J gave up 9 bases, with 20 bases separating them. CDR1 and CDR2 (germline): MDHEN, SYDVKM. CDR3 loop: CASRYLDEVRPQHF. The CDR3 DNA follows: TGTGCCAGCCGTTATTTGGACGAGGTGAGGCCCCAGCATTTT.

This clonotype was counted a few times. V gene TRBV9 combines with J gene TRBJ2-6; the D is unclear. CDR1 SGDLS and CDR2 YYNGEE come from the germline V gene. V lost 0 bases and J 1 base, leaving 17 bases between the germline ends. This CDR3 is 19 amino acids long. The CDR3 DNA follows: TGTGCCAGCAGCGTAGGTAAGGCCTTTGGTCCATCTGGGGCCAACGTCCTGACTTTC. Translated, it gives CASSVGKAFGPSGANVLTF.

This clonotype was observed many times. The CDR3 sequence: CASSLSNQETQYF. The DNA of the CDR3 is TGTGCCAGCAGTTTAAGTAATCAAGAGACCCAGTACTTC. The genes are TRBV12-3 or TRBV12-4 and TRBJ2-5; D remains ambiguous. The CDR3 totals 13 residues. The ends were cut back, 2 bases at V and 2 bases at J, with 6 bases in the middle.

This clonotype was seen only a few times. The chain combines TRBV9 with TRBJ2-5, with D possibly being TRBD2 (6 bases). This CDR3 contains 17 residues. The V end was cut by 2 bases, the J end by 2 bases, with 19 bases between. Germline CDR1 is SGDLS and CDR2 is YYNGEE. The CDR3 coding sequence is TGTGCCAGCAGCGTGGGTGTCGGGGGACCGTTACAAGAGACCCAGTACTTC. Translation gives CASSVGVGGPLQETQYF.

The chain couples TRBV7-2 to TRBJ2-7, with 7 positions matching TRBD2. Germline values: CDR1 SGHTA, CDR2 FQGNSA. This CDR3 comprises 14 residues. Trimming removed 0 bases from V and 5 bases from J; junction bases left unmatched: 4. As DNA, the CDR3 is TGTGCCAGCAGCTTAGCGGGGGGGAGTGACGAGCAGTACTTC. This encodes CASSLAGGSDEQYF. Combining the CDR3 with reference TRBV7-2 and TRBJ2-7 gives the whole variable domain GAGVSQSPSNKVTEKGKDVELRCDPISGHTALYWYRQSLGQGLEFLIYFQGNSAPDKSGLPSDRFSAERTGGSVSTLTIQRTQQEDSAVYLCASSLAGGSDEQYFGPGTRLTVT.

The gene calls are TRBV6-5 and TRBJ2-1, with D perhaps matching TRBD2 (6 bases). This CDR3 region has 16 residues. The germline CDR1 and CDR2 sequences are MNHEY and SVGAGI. Trimming pared 4 bases from V and 0 bases from J, leaving 13 bases between. The CDR3 spells CASSLVAESSYNEQFF. The CDR3 DNA reads as TGTGCCAGCAGTTTAGTAGCGGAAAGCTCCTACAATGAGCAGTTCTTC.

This CDR3 is CASSFWGGYTF. For the CDR3, the DNA is TGTGCCAGCAGTTTTTGGGGTGGCTACACCTTC. The chain carries TRBV28 and TRBJ1-2, with D unresolved. This CDR3 region has 11 residues. CDR1 and CDR2 from the germline V gene are MDHEN and SYDVKM. V dropped 3 bases and J dropped 7 bases, with 6 bases sitting between them.

This clonotype showed up just a few times. V is TRBV20-1 and J is TRBJ2-5; 8 nucleotides match TRBD1. V lost 6 bases, J lost 2 bases, and 5 bases stayed unmatched. The CDR3 consists of 13 residues. Germline values: CDR1 DFQATT, CDR2 SNEGSKA (reference sequence). The CDR3 DNA is TGCAGTGCCCCTCGGACAGGGCAAGAGACCCAGTACTTC. Translated, it gives CSAPRTGQETQYF.

This clonotype was counted many times. This chain connects TRBV7-6 to TRBJ2-3; TRBD1 agrees at 7 bases. Germline trimming cut 2 bases from V and 2 bases from J; bases unmatched to any gene: 4. Germline CDR1 SGHVS, CDR2 FNYEAQ. This CDR3 has 15 residues. CDR3 region: CASSLRQGTTDTQYF. The CDR3 DNA is TGTGCCAGCAGCTTAAGACAGGGAACCACAGATACGCAGTATTTT.

This clonotype was found a few times. The chain couples TRBV7-2 to TRBJ2-3, with 9 nucleotides matching TRBD1. Germline assignment: CDR1 SGHTA and CDR2 FQGNSA. The CDR3 runs to 13 residues. V gave up 5 bases and J gave up 6 bases; unmatched junction bases: 3. The CDR3 here is CASSIDRGDTQYF. The CDR3 DNA reads as TGTGCCAGCAGCATAGACAGGGGGGATACGCAGTATTTT.

This clonotype has only a few counts. This chain links TRBV5-1 with TRBJ2-3; D is perhaps TRBD2 (6 bases). V was pared by 2 bases and J by 4 bases, with 11 bases between. The CDR3 contains 14 residues. CDR1 SGHRS and CDR2 YFSETQ come from the germline V gene. CDR3: CASSFRLGPDTQYF. The DNA of the CDR3 is TGCGCCAGCAGCTTTAGACTAGGCCCAGATACGCAGTATTTT.

This clonotype was counted ten times or more. The chain recombines TRBV4-3 with TRBJ2-2; 8 nucleotides line up with TRBD2. Germline CDR1 and CDR2: LGHNA and YSLEER. This CDR3 contains 18 residues. Trimming cost V 4 bases and J 0 bases; bases outside gene matches: 10. The CDR3 region has the DNA TGCGCCAGCAGCCTTAAGAGCGGGGGCCTCGCGAACACCGGGGAGCTGTTTTTT. Residues: CASSLKSGGLANTGELFF.

The V and J genes are TRBV6-5 and TRBJ2-1, with TRBD1 as a possible D gene (5 bases). This CDR3 is 16 amino acids long. Germline V gene data show CDR1 as MNHEY and CDR2 as SVGAGI. With 0 bases removed from V and 3 bases from J, the gap between germline ends came to 12 bases. CDR3 amino acids: CASSYSSGLYYNEQFF. The DNA of the CDR3 is TGTGCCAGCAGTTACTCCTCAGGGCTGTACTACAATGAGCAGTTCTTC.

The chain combines TRBV9 with TRBJ2-4; 11 bases agree with TRBD2. Germline V gene lookup returns CDR1 SGDLS and CDR2 YYNGEE. With V trimmed by 3 bases and J by 0 bases, 8 bases remained unmatched. This CDR3 has 18 residues. In DNA form, the CDR3 reads TGTGCCAGCAGCGAAGCTAGCGGGGGGCAATTAGCCAAAAACATTCAGTACTTC. It is translated as CASSEASGGQLAKNIQYF.

There are many counts of this clonotype. V and J are TRBV24-1 and TRBJ2-3; D assignment may be TRBD1 or TRBD2 (5 bases each). The CDR3 totals 17 residues. V lost 7 bases to trimming and J lost 1 base, with 20 bases between them. Germline V gene data show CDR1 as KGHDR and CDR2 as SFDVKD. The CDR3 DNA sequence: TGTGCCACCAGGGCCCGTAAGCGGACACCGCGCACAGATACGCAGTATTTT. This sequence encodes CATRARKRTPRTDTQYF.

V and J are TRBV6-5 and TRBJ1-2; 7 bases fit TRBD1. From germline, CDR1 is MNHEY and CDR2 SVGAGI. Trimming at V came to 6 bases and at J to 8 bases, leaving 6 bases not matched to a gene. This CDR3 spans 12 amino acids. CDR3 amino acids: CASRARGEGYTF. The CDR3 DNA reads TGTGCCAGCAGGGCCAGGGGGGAGGGCTACACCTTC.

The table lists this clonotype with a few counts. The chain employs TRBV11-2 and TRBJ2-4; TRBD1 aligns across 7 bases. With 1 base clipped from V and 4 bases from J, the junction kept 1 base outside the gene matches. Looked up from germline, CDR1 is SGHAT and CDR2 is FQNNGV. The CDR3 has 14 residues. The CDR3 reads CASSLAGQKNIQYF. The CDR3 coding sequence is TGTGCCAGCAGCTTAGCGGGACAGAAAAACATTCAGTACTTC.

This clonotype was recorded a few times. The chain combines TRBV3-1 with TRBJ2-4; 10 bases are shared with TRBD2. CDR1 is LGHDT and CDR2 is YNNKEL in the germline V gene (reference sequence). With V trimmed by 6 bases and J by 10 bases, 12 bases remained unmatched. The CDR3 runs 15 residues. CDR3 DNA sequence: TGTGCCAGCAGACAGAGCGGGGGGGCAGGAGGAATTCAGTACTTC. Translation gives CASRQSGGAGGIQYF.